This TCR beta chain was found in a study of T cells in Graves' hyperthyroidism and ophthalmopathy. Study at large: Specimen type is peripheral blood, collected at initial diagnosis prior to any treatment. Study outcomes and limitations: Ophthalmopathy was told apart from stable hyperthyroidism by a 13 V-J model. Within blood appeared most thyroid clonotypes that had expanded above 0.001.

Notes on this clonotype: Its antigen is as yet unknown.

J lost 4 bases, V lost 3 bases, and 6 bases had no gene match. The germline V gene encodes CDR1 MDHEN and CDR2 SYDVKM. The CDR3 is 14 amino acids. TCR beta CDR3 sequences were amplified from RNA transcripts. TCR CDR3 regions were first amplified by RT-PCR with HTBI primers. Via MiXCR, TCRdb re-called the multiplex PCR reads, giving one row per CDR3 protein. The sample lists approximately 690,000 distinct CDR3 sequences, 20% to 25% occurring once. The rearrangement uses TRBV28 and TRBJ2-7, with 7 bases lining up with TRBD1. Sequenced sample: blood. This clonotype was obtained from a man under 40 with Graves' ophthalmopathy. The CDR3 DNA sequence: TGTGCCAGCAGTTTTTACAGGGGCGGGTACGAGCAGTACTTC. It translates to CASSFYRGGYEQYF.